A selection of T cell receptor beta chains follows, all from one sample in a study of Graves' ophthalmopathy and Graves' hyperthyroidism. One entry per CDR3 protein, called by TCRdb with MiXCR from the multiplex PCR reads. The sample holds 350,000 to 400,000 distinct CDR3 sequences, approximately 15% seen once. The sequencing sample was made of peripheral blood. Receptors originate from a woman aged 18-29 years with stable Graves' hyperthyroidism. Each CDR3 is given with its conserved first and last residue. D genes are given only for firm matches. Clone size appears in some rows only: once, few, many, or a class for an expanded clone.

. | . | TRBJ2-7 | 16 | TRBV20-1 | TGCAGTGCTAGAGATCCTCAACGGACCCGAGAGAACGAGCAGTGCTTC | CSARDPQRTRENEQCF
TRBD1 | many | TRBJ1-1 | 14 | TRBV5-4 | TGTGCCAGCAGCTCGCCTGACAGGGCCCCTGAAGCTTTCTTT | CASSSPDRAPEAFF
. | many | TRBJ1-1 | 12 | TRBV7-2 | TGTGCCAGCAGCGTTGGGAGGGCTGAAGCTTTCTTT | CASSVGRAEAFF
TRBD2 | . | TRBJ2-7 | 18 | TRBV28 | TGTGCCAGCAGTCCGTCCCCGGGACTAGGTTCCATGGCCTACGAGCAGTACTTC | CASSPSPGLGSMAYEQYF
TRBD1 | many | TRBJ1-3 | 16 | TRBV11-1 | TGTGCCAGCAGCTTACAGCGGGACAGCGGAGGAAACACCATATATTTT | CASSLQRDSGGNTIYF
. | few | TRBJ2-2 | 17 | TRBV25-1 | TGTGCCAGCAGAACTTTGTCGAGGACGGTTATGGGCGGGGAGCTGTTTTTT | CASRTLSRTVMGGELFF
TRBD1 | many | TRBJ1-6 | 14 | TRBV5-1 | TGCGCCAGCACCCGACAGGGACCGAATTCACCCCTCCACTTT | CASTRQGPNSPLHF
. | many | TRBJ1-5 | 14 | TRBV7-8 | TGTGCCAGCAGCTTAGCGTCCCGAAATCAGCCCCAGCATTTT | CASSLASRNQPQHF
. | many | TRBJ1-5 | 14 | TRBV11-2 | TGTGCCAGCAGCCCGGGGAATAGCAATCAGCCCCAGCATTTT | CASSPGNSNQPQHF
. | many | TRBJ1-2 | 14 | TRBV6-5 | TGTGCCAGCAGTCCCCTGGGGGGCGCGGGTGGCTACACCTTC | CASSPLGGAGGYTF
. | many | TRBJ2-7 | 14 | TRBV20-1 | TGCAGTGCTAGAAACAGGCTCCTCTCCTACGAGCAGTACTTC | CSARNRLLSYEQYF